The table lists the clone carrying this T cell receptor beta chain with a few counts. What it binds is unknown. The source of the sample is a study of post-analysis software for immune sequencing data. Study at large: As for disease course, relapsing-remitting, secondary progressive and progressive-relapsing multiple sclerosis were all included. Study-level findings and limits: TRBV5-6, TRBV5-1 and TRBV20-1 were among about 5 TRBV segments more frequent in patients than controls.

cDNA libraries of TCR beta carried unique molecular identifiers. MiXCR, applied by TCRdb to the PCR reads, yields one record per CDR3 protein. The table shows fewer than 700,000 distinct CDR3 sequences, with 44% occurring only once. The CDR3 runs to 15 residues. V was trimmed by 4 bases and J by 1 base, leaving 15 bases between them. Looked up from germline, CDR1 is SGHRS and CDR2 is YFSETQ. The sequenced sample was blood. This TCR derives from a girl aged 5-17 years with multiple sclerosis. This sequence joins TRBV5-1 and TRBJ2-7; D unclear. In DNA, the CDR3 is TGCGCCAGCAGCCACGGATCTCTCCGTTCCTACGAGCAGTACTTC. Amino acids: CASSHGSLRSYEQYF.